This T cell receptor (beta chain) was captured in a study of cytomegalovirus exposure and HLA in healthy donors. The PCR contained 60 Vbeta and 13 Jbeta primers. Method: immunoSEQ multiplex PCR; TCRdb's copy keeps in-frame clones and lacks some. Of roughly 110,000 clones in the sample, 70% to 80% were seen once. The study, taken as a whole, reports: The authors reported that TCR beta sequences could predict HLA-A and HLA-B alleles. These predictions were accurate for most subjects in the first cohort.

Germline trimming cut 0 bases from V and 5 bases from J; bases unmatched to any gene: 9. Germline V gene data show CDR1 as GTSNPN and CDR2 as SVGIG (reference sequence). CDR3 size: 16 residues. On this clone: What it recognizes is unknown.

Nominally healthy donors were sampled, though unrecorded immune exposures were likely. V gene TRBV30 combines with J gene TRBJ2-3; 9 nucleotides match TRBD2. The sequencing input was PBMCs. The receptor comes from a female donor in good health and CMV-seronegative. The CDR3 loop reads CAWSVLAGGPRDTQYF. Here the CDR3 DNA reads TGTGCCTGGAGTGTACTCGCGGGGGGGCCGAGAGATACGCAGTATTTT.